These 29 T cell receptor beta chains originate from one sample sequenced in a study of early T cells in non-severe SARS-CoV-2 infection. TCRdb recomputed calls from the 5' RACE reads with MiXCR, one row per CDR3 protein. The sample shows some 71,000 distinct CDR3 sequences, 9% to 10% of them seen only once. This specimen was whole blood, taken at baseline. The receptors stem from an adult who was a healthcare worker with PCR-confirmed SARS-CoV-2 infection or an uninfected control (not recorded which).

The chain recombines TRBV28 with TRBJ2-7, with D perhaps matching TRBD1 (6 bases). V was trimmed by 5 bases and J by 6 bases, leaving 14 bases between them. The CDR3 is 13 amino acids. Germline loops: CDR1 MDHEN, CDR2 SYDVKM. This chain's CDR3 is CASSVTQGSEQYF. The CDR3 region has the DNA TGTGCCAGCAGTGTCACACAGGGATCCGAGCAGTACTTC.

This chain uses TRBV11-1 with TRBJ2-3, with unresolved D. The V gene's germline CDR1 is SGHAT and CDR2 FQDESV (reference sequence). Trimming took off 2 bases at V and 0 bases at J, with 9 bases between the two ends. The CDR3 extends over 15 amino acids. The CDR3 nucleotides read TGTGCCAGCAGCTTATTTGGCAGCAGCACAGATACGCAGTATTTT. It translates to CASSLFGSSTDTQYF. The entire variable domain, with the rest obtained from reference TRBV11-1 and TRBJ2-3, is as follows: EAEVAQSPRYKITEKSQAVAFWCDPISGHATLYWYRQILGQGPELLVQFQDESVVDDSQLPKDRFSAERLKGVDSTLKIQPAELGDSAMYLCASSLFGSSTDTQYFGPGTRLTVL.

J is TRBJ2-1 and V is TRBV28, with 14 nucleotides matching TRBD2. The CDR3 has 16 amino acids. CDR1 is MDHEN and CDR2 is SYDVKM in the germline V gene. V lost 3 bases to trimming and J lost 10 bases; unmatched junction nucleotides: 8. CDR3 sequence (DNA): TGTGCCAGCAGTTTGGGACTAGCGGGAGTGAAGGAGGAGCAGTTCTTC. It is translated as CASSLGLAGVKEEQFF.

This clonotype was recorded a few times. The V call is TRBV5-1, the J call TRBJ2-5; perhaps TRBD1 as D (6 bases). CDR1 and CDR2 from the germline V gene are SGHRS and YFSETQ. The V end lost 4 bases, the J end lost 5 bases, and 18 bases lay between the germline ends. CDR3 length: 15 residues. The CDR3 is CASSPDGRGSETQYF. The CDR3, as DNA: TGCGCCAGCAGCCCGGACGGCAGGGGATCTGAGACCCAGTACTTC. Combining the CDR3 with reference TRBV5-1 and TRBJ2-5 gives the whole variable domain KAGVTQTPRYLIKTRGQQVTLSCSPISGHRSVSWYQQTPGQGLQFLFEYFSETQRNKGNFPGRFSGRQFSNSRSEMNVSTLELGDSALYLCASSPDGRGSETQYFGPGTRLLVL.

This clonotype has at least ten counts. V is TRBV7-8 and J is TRBJ2-1; 7 positions agree with TRBD2. The CDR3 extends over 17 amino acids. Germline values: CDR1 SGHVS, CDR2 FQNEAQ. The trim removed 2 bases at V and 7 bases at J, leaving 14 bases unmatched. As DNA, the CDR3 is TGTGCCAGCAGCTTAACAGAGCAACCCTCCGGGAGGAATGAGCAGTTCTTC. It is translated as CASSLTEQPSGRNEQFF. The variable domain in full, with the rest retrieved from reference TRBV7-8 and TRBJ2-1, is GAGVSQSPRYKVAKRGQDVALRCDPISGHVSLFWYQQALGQGPEFLTYFQNEAQLDKSGLPSDRFFAERPEGSVSTLKIQRTQQEDSAVYLCASSLTEQPSGRNEQFFGPGTRLTVL.

Turning to this clonotype: A much more abundant neighbour one base away suggests this may be a read error. V is TRBV5-1 and J is TRBJ2-7; D gene unclear. Trimming cost V 0 bases and J 2 bases, with 9 bases left between them. In germline, CDR1 is SGHRS, CDR2 YFSETQ. The CDR3 loop spans 14 amino acids. The chain's CDR3 is CASSLVGDPYEQYF. DNA for the CDR3: TGCGCCAGCAGCTTGGTCGGTGACCCCTACGAGCAGTACTTC.

The chain links TRBV29-1 to TRBJ1-1; 7 nucleotides align to TRBD1. Trimming at V came to 3 bases and at J to 2 bases, leaving 6 bases not matched to a gene. Germline assignment: CDR1 SQVTM and CDR2 ANQGSEA. This CDR3 has 14 amino acids. The CDR3 DNA sequence: TGCAGCGTTGAGTTAGGGACAGCTAACACTGAAGCTTTCTTT. Translating gives CSVELGTANTEAFF.

In this sample, this clonotype turned up a few times. The chain has TRBV4-1 and TRBJ2-7, with TRBD2 identical over 7 bases. Germline values: CDR1 MGHRA, CDR2 YSYEKL. V gave up 0 bases and J gave up 4 bases; unmatched junction bases: 9. This CDR3 is 16 amino acids long. The CDR3 sequence is CASSQEGRERTYEQYF. The CDR3 region has the DNA TGCGCCAGCAGCCAAGAAGGGCGGGAGCGCACATACGAGCAGTACTTC.

Only a few counts were recorded for this clonotype. At one boundary the junction diverges from the germline segment, which might be a read error. This chain joins TRBV18 and TRBJ2-5, with TRBD1 identical over 8 bases. Germline CDR1 and CDR2: KGHSH and LQKENI. CDR3 length: 15 amino acids. CDR3 in amino acids: CASSLGTGHHETQYF. As DNA, the CDR3 is TGTGCCAGCTCATTAGGGACAGGCCACCATGAGACCCAGTACTTC.

This clonotype was picked up one time. The gene calls are TRBV5-1 and TRBJ2-3; 7 nucleotides agree with TRBD2. The CDR3 is 16 residues long. The V gene end was trimmed by 4 bases and the J gene end by 3 bases; junction bases not matched to a gene: 11. Germline values: CDR1 SGHRS, CDR2 YFSETQ. The chain's CDR3 is CASSPAAGAGTDTQYF. The CDR3 DNA reads TGCGCCAGCAGCCCGGCGGCGGGAGCGGGGACAGATACGCAGTATTTT.

J is TRBJ2-3 and V is TRBV6-2 or TRBV6-3; possible D gene TRBD1, 6 bases. Trimming shortened V by 6 bases and J by 2 bases, and 12 bases separated the two germline ends. CDR3 length: 14 amino acids. The germline gives CDR1 MNHEY, CDR2 SVGEGT. The CDR3 sequence is CASSSRGDTDTQYF. Written as DNA, the CDR3 is TGTGCCAGCAGCTCCAGGGGTGACACAGATACGCAGTATTTT.

The rearrangement joins TRBV28 to TRBJ2-7, with D perhaps matching TRBD2 (6 bases). CDR3 size: 14 residues. The ends were cut back, 6 bases at V and 4 bases at J, with 16 bases in the middle. Germline V CDR1 and CDR2: MDHEN, SYDVKM. CDR3 DNA: TGTGCCAGCAGCCTGGGAGGTCGGGGGTACGAGCAGTACTTC. It codes for CASSLGGRGYEQYF.

This clonotype occurred many times. This chain links TRBV29-1 with TRBJ2-2; 8 bases line up with TRBD1. With V trimmed by 7 bases and J by 6 bases, 7 bases remained unmatched. Germline V CDR1 and CDR2: SQVTM, ANQGSEA. CDR3 size: 13 residues. The CDR3 loop is CSALQGGAGELFF. In nucleotides, the CDR3 is TGCAGCGCTCTACAGGGGGGAGCCGGGGAGCTGTTTTTT.

This clonotype was counted ten times or more. The genes are TRBV28 and TRBJ1-4; D unclear. CDR1 MDHEN and CDR2 SYDVKM come from the germline V gene. The CDR3 length is 15 residues. V was shortened by 3 bases and J by 0 bases, with 8 bases between the two germline ends. The DNA for the CDR3 is TGTGCCAGCAGTTTCGGACGGTCAACTAATGAAAAACTGTTTTTT. It translates to CASSFGRSTNEKLFF.

The chain combines TRBV6-2 or TRBV6-3 with TRBJ1-2; D not certain. Trimming shortened V by 2 bases and J by 7 bases, and 8 bases separated the two germline ends. Germline lookup yields CDR1 MNHEY and CDR2 SVGEGT. CDR3 length equals 12 residues. The CDR3 nucleotides are TGTGCCAGCAGTTACGGCGCTCTTGGCTACACCTTC. It specifies CASSYGALGYTF.

This chain joins TRBV4-1 and TRBJ2-5, with 12 bases that match TRBD1. CDR1 is MGHRA and CDR2 is YSYEKL in the germline V gene. With 4 bases clipped from V and 4 bases from J, the junction kept 4 bases outside the gene matches. This CDR3 contains 15 residues. DNA for the CDR3: TGCGCCAGCAGCCGGGACAGGGGGCAGTTAGAGACCCAGTACTTC. Protein sequence: CASSRDRGQLETQYF.

At least ten counts were recorded for this clonotype. The chain employs TRBV4-2 and TRBJ1-4; TRBD1 is a possible D gene (6 bases). Germline CDR1 and CDR2: LGHNA and YNFKEQ. CDR3 length: 16 residues. V was pared by 2 bases and J by 4 bases, with 14 bases between. CDR3 residues: CASSQRTAAYNEKLFF. CDR3 bases: TGTGCCAGCAGCCAAAGGACAGCAGCTTATAATGAAAAACTGTTTTTT.

This clonotype has a handful of counts. The chain has TRBV7-2 and TRBJ2-4, with 7 bases matching TRBD2. CDR1 and CDR2 from the germline V gene are SGHTA and FQGNSA. After removal of 1 base from V and 8 bases from J, the junction contained 5 bases not matched to a gene. There are 14 residues in the CDR3. The CDR3 region has the DNA TGTGCCAGCAGCTTAGTGGGAGGGTGGGACATTCAGTACTTC. It encodes CASSLVGGWDIQYF. Variable domain in full (rest from reference TRBV7-2 and TRBJ2-4): GAGVSQSPSNKVTEKGKDVELRCDPISGHTALYWYRQSLGQGLEFLIYFQGNSAPDKSGLPSDRFSAERTGGSVSTLTIQRTQQEDSAVYLCASSLVGGWDIQYFGAGTRLSVL.

Many counts were recorded for this clonotype. The chain is built from TRBV18 and TRBJ2-7; D not certain. The CDR3 has 12 residues. Trimming shortened V by 2 bases and J by 4 bases, and 6 bases separated the two germline ends. In germline, CDR1 is KGHSH, CDR2 LQKENI. CDR3 in DNA: TGTGCCAGCTCACCAGTGCCTTACGAGCAGTACTTC. It is translated as CASSPVPYEQYF.

This chain uses TRBV19 with TRBJ1-5, with D perhaps matching TRBD1 (5 bases). The CDR3 extends over 14 amino acids. The germline CDR1 and CDR2 sequences are LNHDA and SQIVND (reference sequence). V was clipped by 7 bases and J by 7 bases, with 17 bases between them. Here the CDR3 DNA reads TGTGCCAGTACTGGCAGGGAAGTCCAGCAGCCCCAGCATTTT. This encodes CASTGREVQQPQHF. Combining the CDR3 with reference TRBV19 and TRBJ1-5 gives the whole variable domain DGGITQSPKYLFRKEGQNVTLSCEQNLNHDAMYWYRQDPGQGLRLIYYSQIVNDFQKGDIAEGYSVSREKKESFPLTVTSAQKNPTAFYLCASTGREVQQPQHFGDGTRLSIL.

This chain connects TRBV29-1 to TRBJ2-3, with D perhaps given as TRBD1 or TRBD2 (5 bases each). Germline V gene sequence: CDR1 SQVTM, CDR2 ANQGSEA. The CDR3 has 14 amino acids. The V end lost 1 base, the J end lost 8 bases, and 16 bases lay between the germline ends. Written as DNA, the CDR3 is TGCAGCGTTGAAGCCGGCTTGGGGGTCGGTACGCAGTATTTT. It yields the protein CSVEAGLGVGTQYF.

CDR3 nucleotide sequence: TGTGCCAGCAGTACCCCCAGGGGCCGACCTTCCTACGAGCAGTACTTC. Its protein is CASSTPRGRPSYEQYF. The chain joins TRBV6-5 to TRBJ2-7, with TRBD1 as a possible D gene (6 bases). The CDR3 is 16 amino acids. The ends were cut back, 5 bases at V and 1 base at J, with 18 bases in the middle. CDR1 and CDR2 (germline): MNHEY, SVGAGI.

V is TRBV28 and J is TRBJ2-7; D assignment may be TRBD1 or TRBD2 (5 bases each). V was shortened by 5 bases and J by 2 bases, with 13 bases between the two germline ends. Germline-derived CDR1 and CDR2 are MDHEN and SYDVKM. This CDR3 comprises 14 residues. The chain's CDR3 is CASSRGGAAYEQYF. The DNA of the CDR3 is TGTGCCAGCAGTCGGGGCGGAGCGGCCTACGAGCAGTACTTC.

This clonotype was detected a few times. J is TRBJ2-1 and V is TRBV5-1; 14 bases fit TRBD2. Germline V CDR1 and CDR2: SGHRS, YFSETQ. V lost 6 bases to trimming and J lost 8 bases; unmatched junction nucleotides: 7. The CDR3 covers 15 residues. Here the CDR3 DNA reads TGCGCCAGCACGCCGGGACTAGCGGGAGTCCATGAGCAGTTCTTC. Translating gives CASTPGLAGVHEQFF.

The table lists this clonotype with many counts. The V and J genes are TRBV19 and TRBJ2-5, with a possible D match to TRBD2 (6 bases). With 10 bases removed from V and 7 bases from J, the gap between germline ends came to 19 bases. CDR1 is LNHDA, CDR2 SQIVND, per germline (reference sequence). The CDR3 is made up of 13 amino acids. CDR3 loop: CATSPGGMVTQYF. DNA of the CDR3: TGTGCCACATCCCCCGGGGGTATGGTGACCCAGTACTTC.

This clonotype was seen ten or more times. The J gene is TRBJ2-1, the V gene TRBV12-5; weak D call: TRBD2 (5 bases). The CDR3 is made up of 17 amino acids. Trimming removed 5 bases from V and 3 bases from J, with 20 bases in between. Germline V CDR1 and CDR2: LGHNT, FRNRAP. CDR3 nucleotides: TGTGCTAGTGGTACAGCCCCGGGGAGAGGATACTACAATGAGCAGTTCTTC. As protein: CASGTAPGRGYYNEQFF. Combining the CDR3 with reference TRBV12-5 and TRBJ2-1 gives the whole variable domain DARVTQTPRHKVTEMGQEVTMRCQPILGHNTVFWYRQTMMQGLELLAYFRNRAPLDDSGMPKDRFSAEMPDATLATLKIQPSEPRDSAVYFCASGTAPGRGYYNEQFFGPGTRLTVL.

Of note for this clonotype: The junction differs from germline at one of its ends, possibly a read error. This chain uses TRBV7-8 with TRBJ1-5; tentative D call: TRBD1 (6 bases). There are 14 residues in the CDR3. Germline loops: CDR1 SGHVS, CDR2 FQNEAQ. The CDR3 protein is CTSTLRDTNQPQHF. Here the CDR3 DNA reads TGTACCAGCACACTACGGGACACCAATCAGCCCCAGCATTTT.

This clonotype was recorded a few times. V is TRBV11-3 and J is TRBJ2-1, with D possibly matching TRBD1 (6 bases). The V gene lost 5 bases and the J gene lost 7 bases, with 12 bases spanning the gap. This CDR3 has 13 amino acids. Germline V gene data show CDR1 as SGHNT and CDR2 as YENEEA. CDR3 residues: CASSHNRVNEQFF. In DNA, the CDR3 is TGTGCCAGCAGCCATAACAGGGTAAATGAGCAGTTCTTC.

This clonotype came up a few times. The rearrangement joins TRBV27 to TRBJ1-2; 9 bases are a match to TRBD1. Germline lookup yields CDR1 MNHEY and CDR2 SMNVEV (reference sequence). This CDR3 has 16 residues. Germline trimming cut 5 bases from V and 3 bases from J; bases unmatched to any gene: 10. CDR3 sequence: CASSKGQGPTDYGYTF. The CDR3 bases are TGTGCCAGCAGTAAGGGACAGGGCCCAACAGACTATGGCTACACCTTC.